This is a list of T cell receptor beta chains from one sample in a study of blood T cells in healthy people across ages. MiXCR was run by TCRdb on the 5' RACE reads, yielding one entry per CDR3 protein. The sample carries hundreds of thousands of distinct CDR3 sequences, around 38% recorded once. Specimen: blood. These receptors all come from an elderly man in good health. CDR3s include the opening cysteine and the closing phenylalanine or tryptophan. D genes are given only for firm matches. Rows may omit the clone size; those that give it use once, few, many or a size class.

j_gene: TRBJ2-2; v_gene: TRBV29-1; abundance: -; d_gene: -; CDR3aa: CSVAPVYTGELFF; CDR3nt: TGCAGCGTAGCCCCAGTCTACACCGGGGAGCTGTTTTTT
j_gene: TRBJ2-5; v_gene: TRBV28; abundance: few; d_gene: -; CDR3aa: CASSLPLVTQYF; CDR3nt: TGTGCCAGCAGTTTACCCCTGGTGACCCAGTACTTC
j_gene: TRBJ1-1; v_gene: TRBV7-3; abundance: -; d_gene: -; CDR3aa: CASSFSGDTEAFF; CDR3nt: TGTGCCAGCAGCTTCTCAGGGGACACTGAAGCTTTCTTT
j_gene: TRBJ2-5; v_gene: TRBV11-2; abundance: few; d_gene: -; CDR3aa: CASSLLSFLETQYF; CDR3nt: TGTGCCAGCAGCTTGTTAAGTTTTTTAGAGACCCAGTACTTC
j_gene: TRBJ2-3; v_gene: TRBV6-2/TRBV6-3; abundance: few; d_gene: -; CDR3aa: CASSYPREWGTDTQYF; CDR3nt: TGTGCCAGCAGTTACCCCCGGGAGTGGGGCACAGATACGCAGTATTTT
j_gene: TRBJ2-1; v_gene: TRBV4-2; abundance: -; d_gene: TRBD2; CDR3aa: CASSPFLTSTSGDEQFF; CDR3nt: TGTGCCAGCAGCCCGTTCCTGACTAGCACGAGTGGGGATGAGCAGTTCTTC
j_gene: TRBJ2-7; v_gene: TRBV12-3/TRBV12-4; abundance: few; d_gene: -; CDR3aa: CASRSAGHLGNEQYF; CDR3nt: TGTGCCAGCAGATCCGCGGGGCACCTAGGCAATGAGCAGTACTTC
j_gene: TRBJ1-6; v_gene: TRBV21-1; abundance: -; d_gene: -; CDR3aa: CASSVGQNYNSPLHF; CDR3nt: TGTGCCAGCAGCGTGGGACAAAACTATAATTCACCCCTCCACTTT
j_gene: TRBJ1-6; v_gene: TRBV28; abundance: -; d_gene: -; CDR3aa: CASSSTGYNSPLHF; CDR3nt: TGTGCCAGCAGTTCCACAGGGTATAATTCACCCCTCCACTTT
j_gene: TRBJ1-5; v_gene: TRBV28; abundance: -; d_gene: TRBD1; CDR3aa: CASSLMTGTGGPDSNQPQHF; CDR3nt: TGTGCCAGCAGTTTGATGACCGGGACAGGGGGACCTGATAGCAATCAGCCCCAGCATTTT
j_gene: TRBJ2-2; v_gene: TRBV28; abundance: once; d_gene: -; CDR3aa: CASKRTNTGELFF; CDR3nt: TGTGCCAGCAAGCGGACGAACACCGGGGAGCTGTTTTTT
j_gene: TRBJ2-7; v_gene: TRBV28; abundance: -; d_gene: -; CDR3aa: CARSFSGSLYEQYF; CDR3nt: TGTGCCCGCAGTTTCTCCGGGTCCCTCTACGAGCAGTACTTC
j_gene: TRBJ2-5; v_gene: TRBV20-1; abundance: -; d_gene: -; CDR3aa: CSARVAWLAQTQYF; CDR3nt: TGCAGTGCTAGAGTGGCGTGGCTAGCCCAGACCCAGTACTTC
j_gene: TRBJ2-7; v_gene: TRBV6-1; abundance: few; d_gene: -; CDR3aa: CASSEYSTATNYEQYF; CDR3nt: TGTGCCAGCAGTGAATACAGTACAGCCACTAACTACGAGCAGTACTTC
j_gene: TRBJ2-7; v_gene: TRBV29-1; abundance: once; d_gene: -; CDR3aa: CSVVSSSYEQYF; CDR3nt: TGCAGCGTTGTCTCTAGCTCCTACGAGCAGTACTTC
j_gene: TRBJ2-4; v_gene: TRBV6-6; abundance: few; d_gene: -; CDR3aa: CASSGPVSLAKNIQYF; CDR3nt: TGTGCCAGCAGTGGTCCGGTTAGTCTAGCCAAAAACATTCAGTACTTC
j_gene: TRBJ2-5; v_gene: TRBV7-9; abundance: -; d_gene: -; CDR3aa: CASSRGGGGRQETQYF; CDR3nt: TGTGCCAGCAGCCGAGGTGGAGGGGGTCGTCAAGAGACCCAGTACTTC
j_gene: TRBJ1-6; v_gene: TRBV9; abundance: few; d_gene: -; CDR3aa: CASSPAGAGANSPLHF; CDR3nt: TGTGCCAGCAGCCCAGCGGGGGCAGGGGCCAATTCACCCCTCCACTTT
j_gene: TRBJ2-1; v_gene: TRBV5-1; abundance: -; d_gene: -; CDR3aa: CASSLGETGNEQFF; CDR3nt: TGCGCCAGCAGCTTGGGCGAGACTGGAAATGAGCAGTTCTTC
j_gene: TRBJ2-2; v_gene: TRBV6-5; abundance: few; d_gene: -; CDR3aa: CASRPGTPRYVELFF; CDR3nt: TGTGCCAGCAGACCCGGGACACCTAGATACGTGGAGCTGTTTTTT
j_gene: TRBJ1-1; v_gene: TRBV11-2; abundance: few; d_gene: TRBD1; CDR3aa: CASSVGQGQNTEAFF; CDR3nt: TGTGCCAGCAGCGTAGGACAGGGACAGAACACTGAAGCTTTCTTT
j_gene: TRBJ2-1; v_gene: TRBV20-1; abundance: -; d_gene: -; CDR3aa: CSAQNDEQFF; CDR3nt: TGCAGTGCTCAAAACGATGAGCAGTTCTTC